These 8 T cell receptor beta chains were sequenced from one sample in a study of shared clonotypes between healthy human individuals. The repertoire was sequenced with immunoSEQ multiplex PCR; TCRdb's copy has only in-frame clones and lacks some. The sample shows around 2.5 million clones, 80% to 95% of them seen only once. Sequences were obtained from naive CD4+ T cells from PBMCs. As for subset: CD45RA+ positively selected. The receptors originated from a man aged 18 to 30 in good health. Some clones in this sample may be carry-over from other donors' samples.

V and J are TRBV18 and TRBJ1-1, with 7 positions matching TRBD1. The CDR3 has 19 amino acids. V trimming: 2 bases; J trimming: 0 bases; junction bases outside the gene matches: 15. CDR1 is KGHSH, CDR2 LQKENI, per germline. CDR3 DNA sequence: TGTGCCAGCTCACCAAGTTGGAAGCAGGGGGGTGTCATGAACACTGAAGCTTTCTTT. It translates to CASSPSWKQGGVMNTEAFF.

The chain combines TRBV7-3 with TRBJ2-1, with D possibly TRBD2 on 5 matching bases. This CDR3 is built from 14 residues. V shed 3 bases and J shed 2 bases, with 8 bases lying between them. CDR1 is SGHTA and CDR2 is FQGTGA in the germline V gene. This chain's CDR3 is CASSFIATYNEQFF. The CDR3 DNA follows: TGTGCCAGCAGCTTTATAGCGACCTACAATGAGCAGTTCTTC.

The CDR3 sequence: CASSRDSDTQYF. As DNA, the CDR3 is TGTGCCAGCAGCAGGGACAGTGATACGCAGTATTTT. This rearrangement joins TRBV7-6 to TRBJ2-3; TRBD1 aligns across 7 bases. Germline V gives CDR1 SGHVS, CDR2 FNYEAQ. J lost 6 bases, V lost 5 bases, and 2 bases had no gene match. The CDR3 totals 12 residues. Full variable domain (outside the CDR3, taken from reference TRBV7-6 and TRBJ2-3): GAGVSQSPRYKVTKRGQDVALRCDPISGHVSLYWYRQALGQGPEFLTYFNYEAQQDKSGLPNDRFSAERPEGSISTLTIQRTEQRDSAMYRCASSRDSDTQYFGPGTRLTVL.

The gene calls are TRBV6-5 and TRBJ2-1; D call uncertain. CDR1 is MNHEY, CDR2 SVGAGI, per germline. The CDR3 extends over 16 amino acids. V was cut by 0 bases and J by 0 bases, with 9 bases left in between. Here the CDR3 DNA reads TGTGCCAGCAGTTACTCGACTCAAGGCTCCTACAATGAGCAGTTCTTC. This encodes CASSYSTQGSYNEQFF.

Comments on this clone: Within the sample, other DNA sequences also encode this same CDR3. The chain combines TRBV5-1 with TRBJ2-7; 7 positions match TRBD1. V dropped 4 bases and J dropped 0; count of bases not matched to a gene: 7. The CDR3 length is 15 residues. The V gene's germline CDR1 is SGHRS and CDR2 YFSETQ. The CDR3 DNA sequence: TGCGCCAGCAGCCCCGGGACAGTTGGCTCCTACGAGCAGTACTTC. This codes for CASSPGTVGSYEQYF.

The chain uses TRBV18 and TRBJ2-3; D call uncertain. Germline V gene lookup returns CDR1 KGHSH and CDR2 LQKENI. This CDR3 is built from 15 residues. The V end was cut by 3 bases, the J end by 5 bases, with 15 bases between. DNA for the CDR3: TGTGCCAGCTCACCCCCAGGTTTAAGGAAAGATACGCAGTATTTT. It translates to CASSPPGLRKDTQYF.

Comments on this clone: The same CDR3 also results from other DNA sequences found in this sample. CDR3 bases: TGTGCCTCTCGAAGGGGTAGGAGCACAGATACGCAGTATTTT. The encoded protein is CASRRGRSTDTQYF. The V and J genes are TRBV9 and TRBJ2-3, with TRBD1 as a possible D gene (5 bases). The CDR3 runs 14 residues. V was cut by 10 bases and J by 0 bases, with 15 bases left in between. Germline lookup yields CDR1 SGDLS and CDR2 YYNGEE.

The gene calls are TRBV27 and TRBJ2-7; 7 nucleotides match TRBD1. The CDR3 is 13 amino acids. The ends lost 4 bases at V and 4 bases at J; junction bases unmatched: 4. Germline V gives CDR1 MNHEY, CDR2 SMNVEV (reference sequence). CDR3 coding DNA: TGTGCCAGCAGTTCGAACAGGGGATACGAGCAGTACTTC. Encoded protein: CASSSNRGYEQYF.